The 17 T cell receptor beta chains reported below all come from one sample, sequenced in a study of cytotoxic CD8 clonotypes in ibrutinib-treated CLL. This table comes from immunoSEQ multiplex PCR, and its TCRdb copy is limited to in-frame clones, with some not included. The sample records about 130,000 clones, approximately 81% being singletons. The input for sequencing was PBMCs, taken after 24 months of ibrutinib treatment. The receptors originated from a human donor with chronic lymphocytic leukemia.

Regarding this clone: The sample has other DNA sequences that encode this CDR3 too. The V gene is TRBV7-8, the J gene TRBJ2-6, with 10 bases that match TRBD2. Looked up from germline, CDR1 is SGHVS and CDR2 is FQNEAQ. The trim removed 2 bases at V and 2 bases at J, leaving 6 bases unmatched. The CDR3 contains 18 residues. The CDR3: CASSLIIAGGPGANVLTF. DNA for the CDR3: TGTGCCAGCAGCTTAATAATAGCGGGGGGTCCTGGGGCCAACGTCCTGACTTTC.

The rearrangement links TRBV4-1 to TRBJ1-2; tentatively, D is TRBD1 (6 bases). This CDR3 is 14 amino acids long. Germline CDR1 is MGHRA and CDR2 is YSYEKL. The V and J ends lost 3 bases and 5 bases respectively, with 13 bases between them. The CDR3 nucleotides read TGCGCCAGCAGCCAGCAGGGGAGGGAATATGGCTACACCTTC. This encodes CASSQQGREYGYTF.

The chain uses TRBV5-1 and TRBJ2-2; D may be TRBD1 or TRBD2 (5 bases each). The germline gives CDR1 SGHRS, CDR2 YFSETQ. This CDR3 comprises 11 residues. Trimming cost V 7 bases and J 5 bases, with 6 bases left between them. Written as DNA, the CDR3 is TGCGCCAGCGAGGGGACCGGGGAGCTGTTTTTT. Its translation: CASEGTGELFF.

This clone was recorded only once. The chain joins TRBV15 to TRBJ2-1; no definite D call. There are 11 residues in the CDR3. Looked up from germline, CDR1 is LNHNV and CDR2 is YYDKDF (reference sequence). V lost 4 bases and J 9 bases, leaving 7 bases between the germline ends. The CDR3 spells CATSIRAEQFF. The CDR3, as DNA: TGTGCCACCAGCATCCGGGCTGAGCAGTTCTTC.

V and J are TRBV6-5 and TRBJ1-1, with D maybe TRBD1 (5 bases). The ends were cut back, 2 bases at V and 1 base at J, with 8 bases in the middle. Germline loops: CDR1 MNHEY, CDR2 SVGAGI. This CDR3 is built from 14 residues. The CDR3 DNA sequence: TGTGCCAGCAGTTACCCAGGGAAGAACACTGAAGCTTTCTTT. Translation gives CASSYPGKNTEAFF.

The chain is built from TRBV11-2 and TRBJ2-3; D call uncertain. Germline CDR1 is SGHAT and CDR2 is FQNNGV. The CDR3 extends over 13 amino acids. Trimming shortened V by 0 bases and J by 6 bases, and 7 bases separated the two germline ends. DNA of the CDR3: TGTGCCAGCAGCTTAGATCCCCCCGATACGCAGTATTTT. Protein product: CASSLDPPDTQYF.

V usage is TRBV6-5 and J usage is TRBJ1-3; D unclear. The CDR3 spans 15 residues. V was trimmed by 6 bases and J by 4 bases, leaving 16 bases between them. Germline lookup yields CDR1 MNHEY and CDR2 SVGAGI. DNA for the CDR3: TGTGCCAGCAGCCTAACTACCTCTGGCGGAAACACCATATATTTT. Its translation: CASSLTTSGGNTIYF.

The chain has TRBV4-3 and TRBJ1-1; D is unresolved. From germline, CDR1 is LGHNA and CDR2 YSLEER. V was trimmed by 1 base and J by 3 bases, leaving 6 bases between them. The CDR3 runs to 13 residues. The CDR3 coding sequence is TGCGCCAGCAGCCAAGTCCCGGACACTGAAGCTTTCTTT. As protein: CASSQVPDTEAFF.

This clone came up a few times. The chain couples TRBV5-6 to TRBJ1-1, with D perhaps TRBD1 (5 bases). There are 13 residues in the CDR3. Trimming removed 3 bases at V and 5 bases at J, with 11 bases between. CDR1 SGHDT and CDR2 YYEEEE come from the germline V gene. The CDR3 DNA reads as TGTGCCAGCAGCTACGGCCGGGGGACTGAAGCTTTCTTT. Protein sequence: CASSYGRGTEAFF.

The chain carries TRBV30 and TRBJ1-6; D is undetermined. The germline V and J ends were trimmed by 6 bases and 15 bases, with 15 bases remaining between them. There are 11 residues in the CDR3. The germline V gene has CDR1 GTSNPN and CDR2 SVGIG (reference sequence). In DNA form, the CDR3 reads TGTGCCTGTCGTCCGGACTTAATCCTCCACTTT. This translates into CACRPDLILHF.

The chain couples TRBV7-2 to TRBJ2-3, with 7 nucleotides matching TRBD2. The CDR3 has 15 residues. The V gene end was trimmed by 5 bases and the J gene end by 2 bases; junction bases not matched to a gene: 7. In germline, CDR1 is SGHTA, CDR2 FQGNSA. The DNA for the CDR3 is TGTGCCAGCAGCGGGGGGAGGGGATTCACAGATACGCAGTATTTT. Its protein product is CASSGGRGFTDTQYF.

The chain joins TRBV21-1 to TRBJ2-3; no check of the table's D call, TRBD1, against the DNA was made. TRBV21-1 is a known pseudogene. The CDR3 covers 13 residues. The CDR3 sequence: CAIRTGWNDTQYF. In DNA, the CDR3 is TGTGCCATCAGGACAGGGTGGAACGATACGCAGTATTTT.

The genes are TRBV21-1 and TRBJ1-4; TRBD1, the table's D call, was not compared with the DNA. TRBV21-1 is a listed pseudogene. CDR3 size: 15 residues. The CDR3 bases are TGTGCCAGCAGCAAAAGGACAGGGTTGAGTGAAAAACTGTTTTTT. Translating gives CASSKRTGLSEKLFF.

In nucleotides, the CDR3 is TGCGCCAGCAGCCAAGATAGTTGGGGGGCCGTCTACAATGAGCAGTTCTTC. It translates to CASSQDSWGAVYNEQFF. The V and J genes are TRBV4-3 and TRBJ2-1; D tentatively fits TRBD1 or TRBD2 (6 bases each). The length of the CDR3 is 17 residues. V lost 0 bases, J lost 3 bases, and 15 bases lay in between. Per the germline V gene, CDR1 is LGHNA and CDR2 is YSLEER.

Concerning this clone itself: A read error may produce the germline difference seen at one junction end. The V and J genes are TRBV7-8 and TRBJ1-1, with D tentatively TRBD1 (6 bases). The CDR3 extends over 15 amino acids. Looked up from germline, CDR1 is SGHVS and CDR2 is FQNEAQ. Here the CDR3 reads CASRFYGGELTEAFF. CDR3 coding DNA: TGTGCCAGCCGCTTTTATGGGGGCGAACTCACTGAAGCTTTCTTT.

The chain employs TRBV6-1 and TRBJ1-5; D unresolved. Trimming stripped 3 bases from V and 2 bases from J, with 11 bases between. Germline assignment: CDR1 MNHNS and CDR2 SASEGT. CDR3 length equals 15 residues. The CDR3 sequence: CASSDGLWGNQPQHF. CDR3 in DNA: TGTGCCAGCAGTGATGGTTTGTGGGGCAATCAGCCCCAGCATTTT.

V gene TRBV6-1 combines with J gene TRBJ2-6; D not certain. The germline V gene has CDR1 MNHNS and CDR2 SASEGT. Trimming removed 0 bases from V and 1 base from J, with 10 bases in between. The length of the CDR3 is 17 residues. The DNA for the CDR3 is TGTGCCAGCAGTGAAGCGCTTACAGCATCTGGGGCCAACGTCCTGACTTTC. Its translation: CASSEALTASGANVLTF.